A selection of T cell receptor beta chains follows, all from one sample in a study of identical twins. In TCRdb, the 5' RACE reads were re-called with MiXCR into one record per CDR3 protein. The sample has some 630,000 distinct CDR3 sequences, roughly 7.2% seen once. This sample also belongs to another study, concerning yellow fever vaccine responses in identical twins.

Sequences were obtained from PBMCs. All receptors come from a young woman in good health. Both conserved end residues are part of each CDR3. D genes are given only for firm matches. Where a row states a size, it is once, few, many or the class of an expanded clone; other rows omit it.

CDR3aa: CAITRTSVWDSRTYNEQFF
CDR3nt: TGTGCCATCACCCGGACTAGCGTCTGGGATAGCCGAACCTACAATGAGCAGTTCTTC
v_gene: TRBV10-3
j_gene: TRBJ2-1
d_gene: TRBD2
abundance: few

CDR3aa: CASSQGSEQYF
CDR3nt: TGTGCCAGCAGCCAGGGGTCCGAGCAGTACTTC
v_gene: TRBV16
j_gene: TRBJ2-7
d_gene: .
abundance: many

CDR3aa: CASSPREATLETQYF
CDR3nt: TGTGCCAGCAGCCCGCGGGAGGCCACGTTAGAGACCCAGTACTTC
v_gene: TRBV11-2
j_gene: TRBJ2-5
d_gene: TRBD2
abundance: .

CDR3aa: CASSLVAGGDTGELFF
CDR3nt: TGTGCCAGCAGCTTAGTAGCGGGAGGAGACACCGGGGAGCTGTTTTTT
v_gene: TRBV13
j_gene: TRBJ2-2
d_gene: TRBD2
abundance: many

CDR3aa: CASSLAKVGDTQYF
CDR3nt: TGCGCCAGCAGCTTGGCCAAAGTAGGAGATACGCAGTATTTT
v_gene: TRBV5-1
j_gene: TRBJ2-3
d_gene: .
abundance: .

CDR3aa: CASSPSGTSKETQYF
CDR3nt: TGTGCCAGCAGCCCGAGCGGGACTAGTAAAGAGACCCAGTACTTC
v_gene: TRBV3-1
j_gene: TRBJ2-5
d_gene: TRBD2
abundance: few

CDR3aa: CASSQVPGQGSNQPQHF
CDR3nt: TGCGCCAGCAGCCAAGTACCGGGACAGGGCAGCAATCAGCCCCAGCATTTT
v_gene: TRBV4-1
j_gene: TRBJ1-5
d_gene: TRBD1
abundance: few

CDR3aa: CASSPTLLAGNNEQFF
CDR3nt: TGCGCCAGCAGCCCCACTTTACTAGCGGGGAACAATGAGCAGTTCTTC
v_gene: TRBV4-1
j_gene: TRBJ2-1
d_gene: TRBD2
abundance: .

CDR3aa: CASSPGQGAWTGELFF
CDR3nt: TGTGCCAGCAGCCCTGGACAGGGGGCATGGACCGGGGAGCTGTTTTTT
v_gene: TRBV7-7
j_gene: TRBJ2-2
d_gene: TRBD1
abundance: .

CDR3aa: CTFCLIVFGGGANTGELFF
CDR3nt: TGTACCTTCTGTTTAATAGTGTTTGGGGGAGGAGCGAACACCGGGGAGCTGTTTTTT
v_gene: TRBV12-3/TRBV12-4
j_gene: TRBJ2-2
d_gene: .
abundance: .

CDR3aa: CASKTQGASTGELFF
CDR3nt: TGTGCCAGCAAAACCCAGGGGGCATCCACCGGGGAGCTGTTTTTT
v_gene: TRBV28
j_gene: TRBJ2-2
d_gene: TRBD1
abundance: .